This T cell receptor (beta chain) originates from a study of tumor-infiltrating lymphocytes in primary liver carcinoma. Study-wide background: Surgical resection was used to treat these primary liver carcinoma patients.

A primer matching the constant region was used to make TCR beta cDNA from approximately 520 ng of total RNA. Amplification in three nested multiplex PCR rounds with slightly modified ARM-PCR gave rise to TCR beta libraries. The first two PCR rounds, roughly 9 cycles each, used TRBV1-TRBV30 forward primers and a C-beta reverse primer. One entry per CDR3 protein results from TCRdb running MiXCR on the multiplex PCR reads. The sample has 250,000 to 350,000 distinct CDR3 sequences; 50% to 60% are singletons. For blood RNA, unsorted whole blood served as the source, and germline DNA was extracted too. The CDR3 is 15 residues long. Germline lookup yields CDR1 LGHNA and CDR2 YNFKEQ. Trimming took off 4 bases at V and 3 bases at J, with 14 bases between the two ends. This clonotype was observed at least ten times.

The rearrangement joins TRBV4-2 to TRBJ2-3; tentatively, D is TRBD1 or TRBD2 (6 bases each). The source is a woman aged 30 to 39 with primary liver carcinoma and hepatitis B virus infection. Sequencing was performed on peripheral blood. The CDR3 region is CASSLGAGWTDTQYF. The CDR3 DNA sequence: TGTGCCAGCAGCCTGGGGGCGGGATGGACAGATACGCAGTATTTT.